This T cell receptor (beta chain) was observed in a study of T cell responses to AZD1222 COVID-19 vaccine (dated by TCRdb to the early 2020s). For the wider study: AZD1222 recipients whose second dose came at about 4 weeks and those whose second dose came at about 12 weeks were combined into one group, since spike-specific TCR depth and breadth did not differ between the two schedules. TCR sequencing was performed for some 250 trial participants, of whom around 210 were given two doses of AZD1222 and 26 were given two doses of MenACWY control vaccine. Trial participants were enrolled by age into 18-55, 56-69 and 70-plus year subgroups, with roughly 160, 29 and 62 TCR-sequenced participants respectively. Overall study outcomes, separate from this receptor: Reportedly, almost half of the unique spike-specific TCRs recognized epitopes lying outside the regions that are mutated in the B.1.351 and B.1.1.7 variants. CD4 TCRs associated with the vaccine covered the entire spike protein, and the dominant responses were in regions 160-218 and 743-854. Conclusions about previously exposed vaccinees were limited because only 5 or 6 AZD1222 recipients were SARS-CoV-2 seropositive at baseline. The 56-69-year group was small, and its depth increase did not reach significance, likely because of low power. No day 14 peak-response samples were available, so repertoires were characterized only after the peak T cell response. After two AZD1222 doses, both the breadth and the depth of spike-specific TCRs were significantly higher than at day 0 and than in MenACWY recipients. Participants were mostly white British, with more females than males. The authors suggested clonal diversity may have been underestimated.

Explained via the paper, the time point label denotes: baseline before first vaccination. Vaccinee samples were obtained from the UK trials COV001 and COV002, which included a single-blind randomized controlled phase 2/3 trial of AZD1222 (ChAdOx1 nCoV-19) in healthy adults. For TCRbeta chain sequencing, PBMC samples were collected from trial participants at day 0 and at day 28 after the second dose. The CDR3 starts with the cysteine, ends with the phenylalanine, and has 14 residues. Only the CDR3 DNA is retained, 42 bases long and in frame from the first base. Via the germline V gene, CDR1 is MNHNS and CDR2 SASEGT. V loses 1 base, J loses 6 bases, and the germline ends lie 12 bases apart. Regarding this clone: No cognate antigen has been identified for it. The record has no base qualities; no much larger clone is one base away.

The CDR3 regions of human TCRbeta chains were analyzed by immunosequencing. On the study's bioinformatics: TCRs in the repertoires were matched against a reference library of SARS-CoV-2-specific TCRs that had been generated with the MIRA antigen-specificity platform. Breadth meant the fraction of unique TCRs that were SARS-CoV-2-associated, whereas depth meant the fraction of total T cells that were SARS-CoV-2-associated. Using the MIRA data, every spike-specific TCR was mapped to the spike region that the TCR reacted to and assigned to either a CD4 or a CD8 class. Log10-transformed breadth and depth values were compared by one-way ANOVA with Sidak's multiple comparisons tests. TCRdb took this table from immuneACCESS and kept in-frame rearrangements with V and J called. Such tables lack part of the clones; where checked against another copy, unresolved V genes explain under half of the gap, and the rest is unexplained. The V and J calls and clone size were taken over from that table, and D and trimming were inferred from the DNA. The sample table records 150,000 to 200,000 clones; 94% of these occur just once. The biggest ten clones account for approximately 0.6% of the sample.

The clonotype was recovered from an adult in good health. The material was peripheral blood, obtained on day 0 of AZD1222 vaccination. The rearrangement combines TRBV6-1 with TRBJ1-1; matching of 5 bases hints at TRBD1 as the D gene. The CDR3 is CASSEGPWGAEAFF. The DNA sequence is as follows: TGTGCCAGCAGTGAAGGACCTTGGGGCGCTGAAGCTTTCTTT.